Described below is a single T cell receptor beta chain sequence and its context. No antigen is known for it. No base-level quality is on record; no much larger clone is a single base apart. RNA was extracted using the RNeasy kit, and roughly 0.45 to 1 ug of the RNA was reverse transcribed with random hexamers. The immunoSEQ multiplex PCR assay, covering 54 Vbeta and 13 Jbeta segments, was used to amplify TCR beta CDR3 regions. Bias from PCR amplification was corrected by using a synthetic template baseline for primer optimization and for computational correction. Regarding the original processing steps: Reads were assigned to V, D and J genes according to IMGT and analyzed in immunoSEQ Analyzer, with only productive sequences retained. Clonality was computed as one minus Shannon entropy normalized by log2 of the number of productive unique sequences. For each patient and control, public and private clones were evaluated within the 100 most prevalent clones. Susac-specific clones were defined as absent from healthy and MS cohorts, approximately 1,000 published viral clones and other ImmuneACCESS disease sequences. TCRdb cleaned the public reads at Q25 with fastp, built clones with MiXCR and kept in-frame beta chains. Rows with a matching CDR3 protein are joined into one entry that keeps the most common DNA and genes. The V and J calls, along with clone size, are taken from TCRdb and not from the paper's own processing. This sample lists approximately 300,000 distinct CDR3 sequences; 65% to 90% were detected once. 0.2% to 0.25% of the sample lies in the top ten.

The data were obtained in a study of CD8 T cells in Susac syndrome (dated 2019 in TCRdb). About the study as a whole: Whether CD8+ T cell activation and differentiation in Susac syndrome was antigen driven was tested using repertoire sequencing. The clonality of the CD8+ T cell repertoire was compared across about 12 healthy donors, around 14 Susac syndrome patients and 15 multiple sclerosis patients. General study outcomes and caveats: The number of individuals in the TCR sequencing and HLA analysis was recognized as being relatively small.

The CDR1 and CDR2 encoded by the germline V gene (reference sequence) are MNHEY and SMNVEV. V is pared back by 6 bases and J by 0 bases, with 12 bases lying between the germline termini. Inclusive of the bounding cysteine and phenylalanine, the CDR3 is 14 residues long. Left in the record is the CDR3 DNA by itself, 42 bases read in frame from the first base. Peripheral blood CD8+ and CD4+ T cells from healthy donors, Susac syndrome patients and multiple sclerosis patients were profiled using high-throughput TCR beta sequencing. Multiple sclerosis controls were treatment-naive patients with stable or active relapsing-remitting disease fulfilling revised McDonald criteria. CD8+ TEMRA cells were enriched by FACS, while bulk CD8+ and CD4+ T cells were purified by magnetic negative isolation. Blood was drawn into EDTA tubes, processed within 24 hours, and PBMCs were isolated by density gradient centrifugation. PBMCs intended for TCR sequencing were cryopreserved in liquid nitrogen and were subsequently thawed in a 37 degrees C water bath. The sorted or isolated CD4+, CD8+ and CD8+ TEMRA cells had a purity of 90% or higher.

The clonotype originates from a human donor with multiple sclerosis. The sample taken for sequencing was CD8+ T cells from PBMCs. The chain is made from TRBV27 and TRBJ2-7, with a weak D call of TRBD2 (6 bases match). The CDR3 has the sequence CASRIIGSSYEQYF. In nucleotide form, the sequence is TGTGCCAGCAGGATCATCGGGAGCTCCTACGAGCAGTACTTC.